What follows are 8 T cell receptor beta chains derived from one specimen sequenced in a study of blood T cell repertoires in COVID-19. Only in-frame clones appear in the TCRdb table, and some are missing; sequencing was by immunoSEQ multiplex PCR. The table shows 200,000 or so clones, with 84% occurring only once. The specimen was PBMCs or T cells enriched from blood (not recorded which). These TCRs come from a man in his forties or fifties who had recovered from COVID-19.

This clone has more than one count but fewer than ten. This chain uses TRBV18 with TRBJ2-7, with 7 bases fitting TRBD1. CDR3 length: 16 residues. CDR1 and CDR2 (germline): KGHSH, LQKENI. After removal of 4 bases from V and 6 bases from J, the junction contained 15 bases not matched to a gene. The CDR3 loop reads CASSQVGTGAKGEQYF. For the CDR3, the DNA is TGTGCCAGCTCACAAGTCGGAACAGGGGCGAAAGGCGAGCAGTACTTC.

Here the CDR3 reads CATSDYGESGANVLTF. For the CDR3, the DNA is TGTGCCACCAGTGATTACGGGGAAAGTGGGGCCAACGTCCTGACTTTC. This sequence joins TRBV24-1 and TRBJ2-6; TRBD2 might be the D (5 bases). The length of the CDR3 is 16 residues. The germline V gene has CDR1 KGHDR and CDR2 SFDVKD. Between the trimmed V and J ends, which lost 2 bases and 3 bases, there was a span of 10 bases.

The V call is TRBV30, the J call TRBJ2-7; 10 bases fit TRBD1. This CDR3 is 18 amino acids long. V lost 0 bases and J lost 2; bases outside the gene matches: 13. Germline values: CDR1 GTSNPN, CDR2 SVGIG (reference sequence). CDR3 protein: CAWSVQGQGGYFPYEQYF. CDR3 nucleotide sequence: TGTGCCTGGAGTGTACAAGGACAGGGGGGATACTTTCCCTACGAGCAGTACTTC.

J is TRBJ2-2 and V is TRBV11-1; D perhaps matches TRBD1 (6 bases). The length of the CDR3 is 16 residues. The ends were cut back, 1 base at V and 5 bases at J, with 14 bases in the middle. Germline values: CDR1 SGHAT, CDR2 FQDESV (reference sequence). CDR3 loop: CASSLVAQGRTGELFF. CDR3 bases: TGTGCCAGCAGCTTAGTGGCCCAGGGGCGAACCGGGGAGCTGTTTTTT. Together with reference TRBV11-1 and TRBJ2-2, the CDR3 gives the full variable domain: EAEVAQSPRYKITEKSQAVAFWCDPISGHATLYWYRQILGQGPELLVQFQDESVVDDSQLPKDRFSAERLKGVDSTLKIQPAELGDSAMYLCASSLVAQGRTGELFFGEGSRLTVL.

The chain couples TRBV18 to TRBJ2-3; 8 bases fit TRBD2. This CDR3 contains 15 residues. V lost 3 bases and J lost 1; bases outside the gene matches: 3. Germline-derived CDR1 and CDR2 are KGHSH and LQKENI. CDR3 sequence (DNA): TGTGCCAGCTCACCCACTAGCGGTCGCACAGATACGCAGTATTTT. The encoded protein is CASSPTSGRTDTQYF.

This chain joins TRBV5-6 and TRBJ1-6; TRBD1 aligns across 12 bases. The germline V gene encodes CDR1 SGHDT and CDR2 YYEEEE. The CDR3 sequence is 16 residues long. With 2 bases clipped from V and 6 bases from J, the junction kept 3 bases outside the gene matches. The CDR3 DNA sequence: TGTGCCAGCAGCTTTGGGGACAGGGGGCCTAATTCACCCCTCCACTTT. As protein: CASSFGDRGPNSPLHF.

The chain links TRBV7-9 to TRBJ1-4; TRBD1 matches at 7 bases. The CDR3 runs 17 residues. Germline values: CDR1 SEHNR, CDR2 FQNEAQ (reference sequence). Trimming took 2 bases from V and 5 from J; bases not matched to a gene: 11. The DNA for the CDR3 is TGTGCCAGCAGCTTAAGCCTATTTTACAGGGGAAATGAAAAACTGTTTTTT. Amino acid sequence: CASSLSLFYRGNEKLFF.

V and J are TRBV7-2 and TRBJ2-5; D remains unclear. Germline CDR1 reads SGHTA; CDR2 reads FQGNSA. CDR3 length: 17 amino acids. V shed 2 bases and J shed 1 base, with 17 bases lying between them. In DNA form, the CDR3 reads TGTGCCAGCAGCTTACCCCGTGTTTGGCTAGGCCAAGAGACCCAGTACTTC. Protein sequence: CASSLPRVWLGQETQYF.